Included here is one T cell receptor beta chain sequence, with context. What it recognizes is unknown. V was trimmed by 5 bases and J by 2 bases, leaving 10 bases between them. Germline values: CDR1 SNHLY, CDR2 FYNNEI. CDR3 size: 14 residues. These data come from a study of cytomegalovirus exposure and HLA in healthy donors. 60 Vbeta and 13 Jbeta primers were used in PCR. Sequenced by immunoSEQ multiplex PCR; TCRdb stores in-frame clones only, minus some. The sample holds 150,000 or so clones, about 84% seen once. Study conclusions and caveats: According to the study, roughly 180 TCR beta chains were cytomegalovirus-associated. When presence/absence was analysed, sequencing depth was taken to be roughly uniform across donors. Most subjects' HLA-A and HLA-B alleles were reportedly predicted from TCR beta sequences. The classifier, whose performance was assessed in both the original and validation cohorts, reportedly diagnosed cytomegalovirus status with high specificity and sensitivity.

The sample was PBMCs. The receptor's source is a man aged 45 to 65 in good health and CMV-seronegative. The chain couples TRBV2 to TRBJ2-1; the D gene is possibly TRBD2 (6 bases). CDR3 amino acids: CASSRRGPYNEQFF. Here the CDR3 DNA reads TGTGCCAGCAGTCGGAGGGGCCCCTACAATGAGCAGTTCTTC.